There are many counts of the clone carrying this T cell receptor (beta chain). Its antigen is unidentified. The sample originates from a study of regulatory T cells in long-lasting Graves disease. Study-level findings and limits: It is possible that accuracy was reduced by the small size of the sample.

Regarding time point: newly diagnosed GD, antithyroid drugs for less than 3 months. PBMC RNA was the source of the TCR library. The authors diagnosed Graves' disease using American Thyroid Association guidelines. All patients originated from an endocrinology department located in Xi'an, China. Library construction for TCR beta used iRepertoire HTBI primers and Arm-PCR of CDR3 regions. From the multiplex PCR reads, TCRdb called clonotypes with MiXCR, one entry per CDR3 protein. The data contain a few hundred thousand distinct CDR3 sequences, 18% of them singletons. Sequenced material: peripheral blood mononuclear cells (PBMCs), taken at new diagnosis, from a patient treated with antithyroid drugs. The clonotype originates from a female donor with Graves disease.

CDR3 in DNA: TGCGCCAGCAAATTAGCGGGAGACAATGAGCAGTTCTTC. As protein: CASKLAGDNEQFF. V usage is TRBV5-1 and J usage is TRBJ2-1, with 9 bases lining up with TRBD2. The CDR3 is made up of 13 amino acids. Trimming cost V 6 bases and J 5 bases; bases outside gene matches: 3. In germline, CDR1 is SGHRS, CDR2 YFSETQ.